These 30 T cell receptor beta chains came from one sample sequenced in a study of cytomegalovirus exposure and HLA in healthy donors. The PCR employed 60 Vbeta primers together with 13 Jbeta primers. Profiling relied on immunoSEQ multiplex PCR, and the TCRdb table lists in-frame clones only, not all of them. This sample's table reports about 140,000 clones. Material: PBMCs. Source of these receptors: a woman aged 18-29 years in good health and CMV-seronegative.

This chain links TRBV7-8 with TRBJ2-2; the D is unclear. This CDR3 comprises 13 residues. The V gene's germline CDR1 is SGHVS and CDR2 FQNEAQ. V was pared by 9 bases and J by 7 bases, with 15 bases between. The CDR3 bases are TGTGCCAGTCCTCCCCGAAGCGACGGGGAGCTGTTTTTT. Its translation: CASPPRSDGELFF.

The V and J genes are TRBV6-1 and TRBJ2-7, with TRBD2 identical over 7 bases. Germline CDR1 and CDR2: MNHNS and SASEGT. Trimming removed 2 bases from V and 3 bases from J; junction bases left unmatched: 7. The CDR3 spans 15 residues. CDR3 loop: CASSERRLAGYEQYF. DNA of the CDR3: TGTGCCAGCAGTGAAAGAAGACTAGCAGGCTACGAGCAGTACTTC.

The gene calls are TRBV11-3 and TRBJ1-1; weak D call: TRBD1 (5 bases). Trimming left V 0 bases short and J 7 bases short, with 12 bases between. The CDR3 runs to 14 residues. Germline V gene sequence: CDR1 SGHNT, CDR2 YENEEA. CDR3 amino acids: CASSLDSGGGEAFF. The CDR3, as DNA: TGTGCCAGCAGCTTAGACTCGGGGGGAGGTGAAGCTTTCTTT.

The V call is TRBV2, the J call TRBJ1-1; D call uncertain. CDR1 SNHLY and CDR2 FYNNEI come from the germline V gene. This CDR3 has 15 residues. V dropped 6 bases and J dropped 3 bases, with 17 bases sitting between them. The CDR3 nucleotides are TGTGCCAGCAGCTGGAGGAGGGAGGTGGACACTGAAGCTTTCTTT. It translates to CASSWRREVDTEAFF.

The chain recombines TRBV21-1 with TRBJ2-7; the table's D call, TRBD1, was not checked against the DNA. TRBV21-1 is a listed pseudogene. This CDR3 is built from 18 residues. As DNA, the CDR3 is TGTGCCAGCAGCAAACCCGTACGATCCGATTGTGACAGGGGGGAGCAGTACGTC. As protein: CASSKPVRSDCDRGEQYV.

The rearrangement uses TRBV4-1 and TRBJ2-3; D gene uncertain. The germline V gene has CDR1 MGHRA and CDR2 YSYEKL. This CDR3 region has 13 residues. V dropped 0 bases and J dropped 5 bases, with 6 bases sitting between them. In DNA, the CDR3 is TGCGCCAGCAGCCAAGAGTCGTTAGATACGCAGTATTTT. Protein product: CASSQESLDTQYF.

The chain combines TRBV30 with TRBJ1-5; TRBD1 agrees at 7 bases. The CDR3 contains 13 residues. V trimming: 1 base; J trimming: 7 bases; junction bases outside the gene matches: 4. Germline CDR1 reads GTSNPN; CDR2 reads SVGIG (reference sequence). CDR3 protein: CAWSGTGGQPQHF. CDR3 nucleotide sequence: TGTGCCTGGAGTGGGACAGGAGGGCAGCCCCAGCATTTT.

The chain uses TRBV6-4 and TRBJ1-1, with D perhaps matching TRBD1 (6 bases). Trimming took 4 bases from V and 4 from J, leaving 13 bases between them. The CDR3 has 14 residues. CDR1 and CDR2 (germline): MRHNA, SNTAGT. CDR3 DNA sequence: TGTGCCAGCAGTGCCACGGGGGGGGCCACTGAAGCTTTCTTT. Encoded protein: CASSATGGATEAFF.

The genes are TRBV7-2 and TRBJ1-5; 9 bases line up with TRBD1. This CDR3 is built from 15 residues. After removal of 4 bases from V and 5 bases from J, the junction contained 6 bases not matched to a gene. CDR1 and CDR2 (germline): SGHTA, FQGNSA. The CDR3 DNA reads TGTGCCAGCAGCTCCGGGACAGGGTTTTATCAGCCCCAGCATTTT. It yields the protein CASSSGTGFYQPQHF.

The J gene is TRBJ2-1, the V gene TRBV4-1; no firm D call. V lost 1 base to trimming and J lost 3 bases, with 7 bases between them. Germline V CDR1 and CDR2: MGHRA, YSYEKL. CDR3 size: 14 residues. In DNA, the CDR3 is TGCGCCAGCAGCCAAGGAGAGCTCTACAATGAGCAGTTCTTC. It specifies CASSQGELYNEQFF.

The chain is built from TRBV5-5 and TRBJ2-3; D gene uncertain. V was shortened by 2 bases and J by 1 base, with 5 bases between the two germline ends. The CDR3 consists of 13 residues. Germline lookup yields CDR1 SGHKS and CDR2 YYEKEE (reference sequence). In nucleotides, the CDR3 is TGTGCCAGCAGCTTAGAGGGCACAGATACGCAGTATTTT. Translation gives CASSLEGTDTQYF. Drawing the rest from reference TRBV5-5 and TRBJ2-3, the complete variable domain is DAGVTQSPTHLIKTRGQQVTLRCSPISGHKSVSWYQQVLGQGPQFIFQYYEKEERGRGNFPDRFSARQFPNYSSELNVNALLLGDSALYLCASSLEGTDTQYFGPGTRLTVL.

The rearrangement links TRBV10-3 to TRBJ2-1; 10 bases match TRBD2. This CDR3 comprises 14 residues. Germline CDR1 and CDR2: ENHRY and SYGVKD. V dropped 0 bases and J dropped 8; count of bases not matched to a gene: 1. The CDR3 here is CAISESGTSDEQFF. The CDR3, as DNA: TGTGCCATCAGTGAGTCCGGGACTAGCGATGAGCAGTTCTTC.

The chain's CDR3 is CASSEQRQSHEQYF. In DNA form, the CDR3 reads TGTGCCAGCAGTGAACAAAGACAGAGCCACGAGCAGTACTTC. The V call is TRBV2, the J call TRBJ2-7, with D tentatively TRBD1 (5 bases). The CDR3 runs 14 residues. Trimming cost V 2 bases and J 5 bases, with 13 bases left between them. Germline assignment: CDR1 SNHLY and CDR2 FYNNEI.

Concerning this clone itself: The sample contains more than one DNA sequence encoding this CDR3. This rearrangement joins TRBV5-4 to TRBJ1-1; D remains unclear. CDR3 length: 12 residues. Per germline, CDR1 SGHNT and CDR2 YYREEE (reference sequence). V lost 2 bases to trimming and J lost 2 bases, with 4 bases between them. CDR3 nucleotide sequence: TGTGCCAGCAGCTTTTTAAACACTGAAGCTTTCTTT. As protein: CASSFLNTEAFF.

CDR3 nucleotides: TGTGCCAGCAGTTACTCACGGGACAGCCTCTCCTACGAGCAGTACTTC. Translation: CASSYSRDSLSYEQYF. This chain links TRBV6-5 with TRBJ2-7; TRBD1 matches 7 bases. The germline CDR1 and CDR2 sequences are MNHEY and SVGAGI. This CDR3 has 16 amino acids. The J segment lost 0 bases and the V segment lost 0 bases, leaving 5 bases of the junction unmatched.

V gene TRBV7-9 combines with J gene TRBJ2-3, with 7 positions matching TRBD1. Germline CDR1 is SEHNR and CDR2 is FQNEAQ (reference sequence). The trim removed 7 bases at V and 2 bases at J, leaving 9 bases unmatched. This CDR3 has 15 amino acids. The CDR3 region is CASTFDRVPTDTQYF. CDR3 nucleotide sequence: TGTGCCAGCACCTTTGACAGGGTACCCACAGATACGCAGTATTTT.

Here the CDR3 DNA reads TGCGCCAGCAGCTCCCGGGACAGGGGGAAGGTGGCTGAAGCTTTCTTT. It translates to CASSSRDRGKVAEAFF. The genes are TRBV5-1 and TRBJ1-1; 11 bases map to TRBD1. Per the germline V gene, CDR1 is SGHRS and CDR2 is YFSETQ. The CDR3 totals 16 residues. V was clipped by 3 bases and J by 6 bases; unmatched bases: 10.

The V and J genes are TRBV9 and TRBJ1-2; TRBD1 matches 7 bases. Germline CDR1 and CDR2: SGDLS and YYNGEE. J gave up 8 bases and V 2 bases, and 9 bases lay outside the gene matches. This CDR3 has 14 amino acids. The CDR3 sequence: CASSVQQGREGYTF. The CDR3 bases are TGTGCCAGCAGCGTCCAACAGGGGAGAGAAGGCTACACCTTC. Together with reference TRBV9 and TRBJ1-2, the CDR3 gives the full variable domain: DSGVTQTPKHLITATGQRVTLRCSPRSGDLSVYWYQQSLDQGLQFLIQYYNGEERAKGNILERFSAQQFPDLHSELNLSSLELGDSALYFCASSVQQGREGYTFGSGTRLTVV.

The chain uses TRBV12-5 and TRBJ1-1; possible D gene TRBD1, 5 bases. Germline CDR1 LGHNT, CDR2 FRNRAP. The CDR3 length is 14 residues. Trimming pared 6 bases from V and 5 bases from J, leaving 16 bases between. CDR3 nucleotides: TGTGCTAGTGGCCCTCATCCTCAGGGTACTGAAGCTTTCTTT. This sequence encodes CASGPHPQGTEAFF.

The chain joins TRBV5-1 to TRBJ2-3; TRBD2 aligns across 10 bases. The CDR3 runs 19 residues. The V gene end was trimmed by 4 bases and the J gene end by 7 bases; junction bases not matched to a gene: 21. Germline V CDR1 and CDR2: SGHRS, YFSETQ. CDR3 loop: CASSLQDGSGRNSPHTQYF. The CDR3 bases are TGCGCCAGCAGCCTACAGGATGGTAGCGGGAGGAACTCACCCCATACGCAGTATTTT.

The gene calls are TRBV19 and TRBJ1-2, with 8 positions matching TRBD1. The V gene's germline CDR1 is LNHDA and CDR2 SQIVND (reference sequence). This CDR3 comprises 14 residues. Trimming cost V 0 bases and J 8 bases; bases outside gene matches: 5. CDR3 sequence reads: CASSIDGGQDGYTF. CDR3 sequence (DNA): TGTGCCAGTAGTATAGATGGGGGACAGGACGGCTACACCTTC.

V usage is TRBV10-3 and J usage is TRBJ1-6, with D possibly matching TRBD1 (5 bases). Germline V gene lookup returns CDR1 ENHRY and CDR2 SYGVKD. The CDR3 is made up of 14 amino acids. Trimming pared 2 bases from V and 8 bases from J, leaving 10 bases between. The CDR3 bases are TGTGCCATCAGTGAGAGGGGTAGAGATTCACCCCTCCACTTT. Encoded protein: CAISERGRDSPLHF.

The DNA for the CDR3 is TGCGCCAGCAGCTCGGACAGGGTTCCGGGGACTGAAGCTTTCTTT. Encoded protein: CASSSDRVPGTEAFF. The V call is TRBV5-1, the J call TRBJ1-1; 8 bases align to TRBD1. The J segment lost 5 bases and the V segment lost 3 bases, leaving 9 bases of the junction unmatched. Germline V lookup: CDR1 SGHRS, CDR2 YFSETQ. The CDR3 covers 15 residues.

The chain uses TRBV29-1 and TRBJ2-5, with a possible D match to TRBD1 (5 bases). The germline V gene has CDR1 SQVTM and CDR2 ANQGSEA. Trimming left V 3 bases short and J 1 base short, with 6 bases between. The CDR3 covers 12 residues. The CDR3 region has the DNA TGCAGCGTTGACAGGGTCCAAGAGACCCAGTACTTC. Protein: CSVDRVQETQYF.

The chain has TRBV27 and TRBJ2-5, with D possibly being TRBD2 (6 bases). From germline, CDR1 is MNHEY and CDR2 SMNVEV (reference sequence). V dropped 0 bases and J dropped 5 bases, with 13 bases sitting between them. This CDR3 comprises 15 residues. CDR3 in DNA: TGTGCCAGCAGTTTATCGATGGGGGGTGCGGAGACCCAGTACTTC. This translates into CASSLSMGGAETQYF.

In DNA form, the CDR3 reads TGCGCCAGCAGTGAGTCATGGACAAGTACGCAGTATTTT. Encoded protein: CASSESWTSTQYF. V usage is TRBV10-1 and J usage is TRBJ2-3; D possibly corresponds to TRBD1 (5 bases). The V and J ends lost 0 bases and 8 bases respectively, with 9 bases between them. The CDR3 loop spans 13 amino acids. The germline V gene encodes CDR1 WNHNN and CDR2 SYGVQD (reference sequence).

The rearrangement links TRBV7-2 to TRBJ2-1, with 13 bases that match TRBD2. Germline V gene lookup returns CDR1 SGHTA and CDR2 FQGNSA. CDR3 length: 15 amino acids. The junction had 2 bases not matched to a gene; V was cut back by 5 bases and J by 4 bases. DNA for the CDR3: TGTGCCAGCAGCCCGGGACTAGCGGGGTACAATGAGCAGTTCTTC. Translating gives CASSPGLAGYNEQFF. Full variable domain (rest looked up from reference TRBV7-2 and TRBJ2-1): GAGVSQSPSNKVTEKGKDVELRCDPISGHTALYWYRQSLGQGLEFLIYFQGNSAPDKSGLPSDRFSAERTGGSVSTLTIQRTQQEDSAVYLCASSPGLAGYNEQFFGPGTRLTVL.

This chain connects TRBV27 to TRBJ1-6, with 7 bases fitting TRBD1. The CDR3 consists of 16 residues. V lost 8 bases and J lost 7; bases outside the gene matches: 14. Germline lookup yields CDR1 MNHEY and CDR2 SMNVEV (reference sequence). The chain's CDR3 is CASQKDTGARNSPLHF. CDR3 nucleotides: TGTGCCAGCCAAAAAGACACAGGGGCGAGGAATTCACCCCTCCACTTT.

This CDR3 reads CASSSDPTGADGYTF. The CDR3 DNA reads as TGTGCCAGCAGTTCCGACCCGACAGGGGCAGATGGCTACACCTTC. The V and J genes are TRBV6-5 and TRBJ1-2; 8 nucleotides match TRBD1. There are 15 residues in the CDR3. The germline V gene encodes CDR1 MNHEY and CDR2 SVGAGI. J was trimmed by 6 bases and V by 4 bases; bases with no gene match: 10.

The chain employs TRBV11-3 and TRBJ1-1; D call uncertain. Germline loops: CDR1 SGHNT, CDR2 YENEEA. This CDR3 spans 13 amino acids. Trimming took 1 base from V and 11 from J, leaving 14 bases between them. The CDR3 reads CASSLVGVDGAFF. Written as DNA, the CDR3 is TGTGCCAGCAGCTTAGTCGGGGTGGACGGTGCTTTCTTT. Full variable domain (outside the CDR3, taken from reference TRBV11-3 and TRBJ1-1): EAGVVQSPRYKIIEKKQPVAFWCNPISGHNTLYWYLQNLGQGPELLIRYENEEAVDDSQLPKDRFSAERLKGVDSTLKIQPAELGDSAVYLCASSLVGVDGAFFGQGTRLTVV.